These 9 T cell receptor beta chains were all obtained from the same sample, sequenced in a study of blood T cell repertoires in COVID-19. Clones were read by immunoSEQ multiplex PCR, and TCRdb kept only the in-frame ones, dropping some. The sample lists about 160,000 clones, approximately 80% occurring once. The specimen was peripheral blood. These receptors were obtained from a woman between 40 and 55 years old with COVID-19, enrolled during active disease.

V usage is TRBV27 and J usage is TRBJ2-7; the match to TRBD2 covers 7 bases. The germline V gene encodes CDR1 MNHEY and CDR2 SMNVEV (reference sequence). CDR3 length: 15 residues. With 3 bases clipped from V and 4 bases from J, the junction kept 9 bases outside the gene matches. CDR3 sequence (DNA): TGTGCCAGCAGTTTGGGGGGAGGGCCTTTTTACGAGCAGTACTTC. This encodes CASSLGGGPFYEQYF.

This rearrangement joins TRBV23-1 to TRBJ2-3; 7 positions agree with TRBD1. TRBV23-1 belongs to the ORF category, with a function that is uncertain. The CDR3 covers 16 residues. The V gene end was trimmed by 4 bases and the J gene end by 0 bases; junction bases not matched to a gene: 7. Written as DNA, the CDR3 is TGCGCCAGCAGTCGTGACAAGGGACAGAGCACAGATACGCAGTATTTT. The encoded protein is CASSRDKGQSTDTQYF.

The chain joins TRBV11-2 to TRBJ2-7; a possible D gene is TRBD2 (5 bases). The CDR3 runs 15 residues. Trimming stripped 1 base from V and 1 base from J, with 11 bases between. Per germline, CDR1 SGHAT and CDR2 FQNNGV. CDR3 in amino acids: CASSLGASGSYEQYV. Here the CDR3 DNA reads TGTGCCAGCAGCTTAGGGGCCTCGGGGTCCTACGAGCAGTACGTC.

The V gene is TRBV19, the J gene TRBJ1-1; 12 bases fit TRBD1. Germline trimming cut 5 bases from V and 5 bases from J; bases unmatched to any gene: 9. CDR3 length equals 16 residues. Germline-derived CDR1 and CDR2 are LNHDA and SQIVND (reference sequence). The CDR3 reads CASSPSRDRGRTEAFF. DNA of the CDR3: TGTGCCAGTAGTCCGTCCCGGGACAGGGGGCGGACTGAAGCTTTCTTT.

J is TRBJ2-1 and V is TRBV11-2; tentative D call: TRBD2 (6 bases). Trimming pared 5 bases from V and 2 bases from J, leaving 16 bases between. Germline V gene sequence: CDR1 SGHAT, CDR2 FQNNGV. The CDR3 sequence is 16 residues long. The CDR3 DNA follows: TGTGCCAGCAGCCCCGGTGGGGCGGGGCCCTACAATGAGCAGTTCTTC. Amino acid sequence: CASSPGGAGPYNEQFF.

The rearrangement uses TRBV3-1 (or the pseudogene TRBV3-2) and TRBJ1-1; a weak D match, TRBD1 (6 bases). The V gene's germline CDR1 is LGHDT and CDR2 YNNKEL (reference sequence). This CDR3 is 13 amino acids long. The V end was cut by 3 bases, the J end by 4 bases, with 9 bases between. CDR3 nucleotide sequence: TGTGCCAGCAGCCATCTAGGGGGCACTGAAGCTTTCTTT. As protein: CASSHLGGTEAFF.

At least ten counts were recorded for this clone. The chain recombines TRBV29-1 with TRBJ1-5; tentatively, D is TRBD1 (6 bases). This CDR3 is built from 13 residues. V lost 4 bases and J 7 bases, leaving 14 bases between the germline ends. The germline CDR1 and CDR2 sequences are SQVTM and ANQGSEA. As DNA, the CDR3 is TGCAGCGTTGCCGGGTCGCAGGGGCAGCCCCAGCATTTT. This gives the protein CSVAGSQGQPQHF.

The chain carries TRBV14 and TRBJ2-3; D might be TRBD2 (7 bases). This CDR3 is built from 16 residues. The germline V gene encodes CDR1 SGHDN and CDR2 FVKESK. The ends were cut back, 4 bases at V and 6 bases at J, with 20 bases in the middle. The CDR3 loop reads CASSPFDGGPGDTQYF. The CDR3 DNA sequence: TGTGCCAGCAGCCCGTTCGACGGGGGGCCAGGCGATACGCAGTATTTT.

In DNA, the CDR3 is TGTGCCAGCTCACCGGGACAGAATTATCAGCGCTACACCTTC. Translated: CASSPGQNYQRYTF. This chain connects TRBV18 to TRBJ1-2, with 7 bases matching TRBD1. This CDR3 region has 14 residues. With 3 bases clipped from V and 9 bases from J, the junction kept 10 bases outside the gene matches. Per the germline V gene, CDR1 is KGHSH and CDR2 is LQKENI.